One and the same sample provided the 31 T cell receptor beta chains below, sequenced in a study of identical twins. Each CDR3 protein is one row after TCRdb ran MiXCR on the 5' RACE reads. The table has 250,000 to 300,000 distinct CDR3 sequences, roughly 9.7% seen once; the top ten hold roughly 6.8%. In addition, the sample was reused for a study of yellow fever vaccine responses in identical twins.

The sample taken for sequencing was CD8+ T cells sorted from blood. The origin of the receptors is a woman aged 18-29 years in good health.

Comments on this clonotype: A read error may explain this, as a much larger clone is one base away. The chain joins TRBV28 to TRBJ2-7, with D hard to call. The V end lost 8 bases, the J end lost 2 bases, and 13 bases lay between the germline ends. From germline, CDR1 is MDHEN and CDR2 SYDVKM. This CDR3 has 13 amino acids. This chain's CDR3 is CASGSSAPYEQYF. The CDR3 bases are TGTGCCAGCGGTTCCTCGGCCCCCTACGAGCAGTACTTC.

This clonotype was detected ten times or more. The J gene is TRBJ2-7, the V gene TRBV29-1; D not certain. The CDR3 extends over 13 amino acids. V lost 5 bases and J lost 4, with 15 bases in between. From germline, CDR1 is SQVTM and CDR2 ANQGSEA. CDR3: CSVLQRSEYEQYF. The CDR3 DNA is TGCAGCGTTCTGCAGAGGTCGGAATACGAGCAGTACTTC.

This chain joins TRBV15 and TRBJ1-2, with 8 bases lining up with TRBD1. CDR1 is LNHNV, CDR2 YYDKDF, per germline (reference sequence). After removal of 3 bases from V and 5 bases from J, the junction contained 8 bases not matched to a gene. There are 15 residues in the CDR3. The CDR3 reads CATSSRAGGGYGYTF. For the CDR3, the DNA is TGTGCCACCAGCAGCAGAGCAGGGGGCGGATATGGCTACACCTTC.

The J gene is TRBJ2-3, the V gene TRBV6-2 or TRBV6-3, with D unresolved. The ends were cut back, 2 bases at V and 7 bases at J, with 19 bases in the middle. This CDR3 contains 16 residues. Germline values: CDR1 MNHEY, CDR2 SVGEGT. The CDR3 DNA sequence: TGTGCCAGCAGTTACGACCAGCGCCTGGATTTACATACGCAGTATTTT. This encodes CASSYDQRLDLHTQYF.

This clonotype was seen at least ten times. The chain joins TRBV7-9 to TRBJ2-1; 8 bases match TRBD2. The CDR3 covers 12 residues. The V and J ends lost 5 bases and 9 bases, in that order; junction bases with no gene match: 3. CDR1 and CDR2 from the germline V gene are SEHNR and FQNEAQ (reference sequence). The CDR3 region is CASSPGGTEQFF. The CDR3 DNA follows: TGTGCCAGCAGCCCGGGGGGGACTGAGCAGTTCTTC.

This clonotype showed up many times. The chain uses TRBV7-9 and TRBJ1-1; D unclear. The germline V gene has CDR1 SEHNR and CDR2 FQNEAQ (reference sequence). Trimming stripped 10 bases from V and 1 base from J, with 7 bases between. The length of the CDR3 is 11 residues. CDR3 loop: CAITRNTEAFF. The DNA of the CDR3 is TGTGCCATAACTCGGAACACTGAAGCTTTCTTT.

In its sample, this clonotype was seen a few times. The gene calls are TRBV28 and TRBJ2-1, with TRBD2 matching over 10 bases. After removal of 3 bases from V and 1 base from J, the junction contained 3 bases not matched to a gene. Germline CDR1 reads MDHEN; CDR2 reads SYDVKM. This CDR3 has 16 amino acids. For the CDR3, the DNA is TGTGCCAGCAGTTTTTTAGCGGGAGGATCCTACAATGAGCAGTTCTTC. This encodes CASSFLAGGSYNEQFF.

This clonotype was seen many times. The chain uses TRBV5-1 and TRBJ2-2; possible D gene TRBD1, 5 bases. V shed 1 base and J shed 2 bases, with 18 bases lying between them. The CDR3 has 18 amino acids. Germline CDR1 reads SGHRS; CDR2 reads YFSETQ. The DNA for the CDR3 is TGCGCCAGCAGCTTGTTTAAAAGTTGGCAGGGTAACACCGGGGAGCTGTTTTTT. Amino acids: CASSLFKSWQGNTGELFF.

This clonotype was detected ten times or more. The chain employs TRBV4-3 and TRBJ2-1, with a tentative D call TRBD1 (6 bases). The CDR3 is made up of 17 amino acids. Germline assignment: CDR1 LGHNA and CDR2 YSLEER. Trimming removed 0 bases from V and 0 bases from J, with 12 bases in between. The CDR3 is CASSQDRDKSSYNEQFF. For the CDR3, the DNA is TGCGCCAGCAGCCAAGATCGGGACAAGAGCTCCTACAATGAGCAGTTCTTC.

This clonotype has a count of ten or more. V gene TRBV3-1 combines with J gene TRBJ1-1; D not resolved. Germline V gene data show CDR1 as LGHDT and CDR2 as YNNKEL (reference sequence). Trimming cost V 1 base and J 1 base, with 10 bases left between them. The CDR3 length is 15 residues. CDR3 in DNA: TGTGCCAGCAGCCAAGGGTGGAAAGGGAACACTGAAGCTTTCTTT. This sequence encodes CASSQGWKGNTEAFF.

This clonotype was seen only a few times. The V and J genes are TRBV5-1 and TRBJ1-1, with D unclear. With 1 base removed from V and 6 bases from J, the gap between germline ends came to 13 bases. The CDR3 is 14 residues long. Germline V lookup: CDR1 SGHRS, CDR2 YFSETQ. The CDR3 DNA reads TGCGCCAGCAGCTTGATTTATTCGGGCCCTGAAGCTTTCTTT. Translating it yields CASSLIYSGPEAFF.

In its sample, this clonotype was seen many times. The J gene is TRBJ2-7, the V gene TRBV20-1; possibly TRBD2 for D (6 bases). The length of the CDR3 is 14 residues. V gave up 0 bases and J gave up 3 bases, with 12 bases separating them. Germline V CDR1 and CDR2: DFQATT, SNEGSKA (reference sequence). The CDR3 here is CSARELAGRYEQYF. The CDR3 DNA is TGCAGTGCTAGAGAACTAGCCGGGCGCTACGAGCAGTACTTC.

This clonotype was counted only a few times. This sequence joins TRBV18 and TRBJ2-3; D not certain. Trimming stripped 3 bases from V and 5 bases from J, with 9 bases between. The CDR3 has 13 residues. CDR1 is KGHSH, CDR2 LQKENI, per germline. Here the CDR3 DNA reads TGTGCCAGCTCACCGTCAGGATTAGATACGCAGTATTTT. Its protein is CASSPSGLDTQYF.

This clonotype has at least ten counts. The V and J genes are TRBV28 and TRBJ2-3, with 8 bases that match TRBD2. Germline lookup yields CDR1 MDHEN and CDR2 SYDVKM. V lost 4 bases and J lost 2; bases outside the gene matches: 5. This CDR3 is built from 15 residues. The CDR3 loop reads CASSSSLAVTDTQYF. The DNA for the CDR3 is TGTGCCAGCAGTTCTTCACTAGCGGTCACAGATACGCAGTATTTT.

The chain employs TRBV7-8 and TRBJ2-6, with D perhaps TRBD1 (6 bases). This CDR3 comprises 17 residues. Germline loops: CDR1 SGHVS, CDR2 FQNEAQ. The V gene lost 2 bases and the J gene lost 0 bases, with 11 bases spanning the gap. This chain's CDR3 is CASSLSGQSSGANVLTF. In nucleotides, the CDR3 is TGTGCCAGCAGCTTAAGCGGACAGAGCTCTGGGGCCAACGTCCTGACTTTC.

This clonotype has a count of ten or more. The rearrangement joins TRBV29-1 to TRBJ2-3; D call uncertain. The CDR3 has 11 amino acids. The V end lost 7 bases, the J end lost 4 bases, and 9 bases lay between the germline ends. The germline V gene has CDR1 SQVTM and CDR2 ANQGSEA. CDR3 DNA: TGCAGCGAAGAGATTGCAGATACGCAGTATTTT. Amino acid sequence: CSEEIADTQYF.

This clonotype occurred a few times. The gene calls are TRBV6-1 and TRBJ2-2, with D possibly being TRBD2 (5 bases). This CDR3 region has 16 residues. Trimming left V 6 bases short and J 4 bases short, with 18 bases between. The V gene's germline CDR1 is MNHNS and CDR2 SASEGT. CDR3 DNA: TGTGCCAGCAGCAATCCGGACTTAACGGGCACCGGGGAGCTGTTTTTT. Protein sequence: CASSNPDLTGTGELFF.

In DNA, the CDR3 is TGTGCCAGTTCTATAGCGGGAGTTGCCACCGGGGAGCTGTTTTTT. This translates into CASSIAGVATGELFF. The J gene is TRBJ2-2, the V gene TRBV19; 9 bases are shared with TRBD2. CDR1 is LNHDA and CDR2 is SQIVND in the germline V gene (reference sequence). J gave up 4 bases and V 8 bases, and 8 bases lay outside the gene matches. This CDR3 comprises 15 residues.

This clonotype occurred many times. V gene TRBV10-3 combines with J gene TRBJ2-1; 9 bases are shared with TRBD1. Germline V gene sequence: CDR1 ENHRY, CDR2 SYGVKD. This CDR3 has 16 residues. V lost 2 bases, J lost 7 bases, and 9 bases stayed unmatched. The CDR3 loop is CAISEPQGAGWNEQFF. The CDR3 nucleotides read TGTGCCATCAGTGAGCCACAGGGGGCAGGATGGAATGAGCAGTTCTTC.

This clonotype has at least ten counts. This chain links TRBV29-1 with TRBJ1-4; D gene unclear. The CDR3 spans 12 residues. Trimming left V 5 bases short and J 1 base short, with 5 bases between. Germline lookup yields CDR1 SQVTM and CDR2 ANQGSEA. CDR3 in DNA: TGCAGCGTTTGGGGAACTAATGAAAAACTGTTTTTT. Its translation is CSVWGTNEKLFF.

V is TRBV20-1 and J is TRBJ2-3; 10 bases align to TRBD2. Germline CDR1 reads DFQATT; CDR2 reads SNEGSKA (reference sequence). This CDR3 spans 17 amino acids. As DNA, the CDR3 is TGCAGCGCCAGGCCCGCCCAGCGGGAGGGCGGGGCAAATACGCAGTATTTT. This sequence encodes CSARPAQREGGANTQYF.

V and J are TRBV6-6 and TRBJ2-7; tentatively, D is TRBD1 (5 bases). The CDR3 extends over 13 amino acids. Per germline, CDR1 MNHNY and CDR2 SVGAGI (reference sequence). Trimming left V 4 bases short and J 6 bases short, with 13 bases between. The chain's CDR3 is CASSWKGLAEQYF. DNA for the CDR3: TGTGCCAGCAGTTGGAAGGGGCTTGCCGAGCAGTACTTC.

There are many counts of this clonotype. The V gene is TRBV4-1, the J gene TRBJ2-5; D gene uncertain. Trimming shortened V by 1 base and J by 5 bases, and 8 bases separated the two germline ends. CDR3 size: 13 residues. Germline assignment: CDR1 MGHRA and CDR2 YSYEKL. This chain's CDR3 is CASSQVISETQYF. The CDR3 DNA reads as TGCGCCAGCAGCCAAGTAATTTCGGAGACCCAGTACTTC.

This clonotype showed up many times. The V gene is TRBV19, the J gene TRBJ2-1, with D possibly matching TRBD2 (7 bases). Germline V gene lookup returns CDR1 LNHDA and CDR2 SQIVND (reference sequence). This CDR3 region has 14 residues. Trimming stripped 4 bases from V and 6 bases from J, with 13 bases between. Here the CDR3 reads CASSRGGAFNEQFF. The DNA of the CDR3 is TGTGCCAGTAGTAGGGGGGGGGCTTTCAATGAGCAGTTCTTC.

This clonotype came up many times. J is TRBJ2-7 and V is TRBV3-1, with unresolved D. In germline, CDR1 is LGHDT, CDR2 YNNKEL (reference sequence). The CDR3 runs 15 residues. With 4 bases removed from V and 3 bases from J, the gap between germline ends came to 16 bases. The CDR3: CASSRNRGRSYEQYF. DNA of the CDR3: TGTGCCAGCAGCCGTAACAGAGGTCGAAGCTACGAGCAGTACTTC.

The V and J genes are TRBV10-2 and TRBJ2-7; D call uncertain. The CDR3 has 14 residues. Germline V gene data show CDR1 as WSHSY and CDR2 as SAAADI. V gave up 7 bases and J gave up 0 bases, with 13 bases separating them. This CDR3 reads CASKIGTNSYEQYF. CDR3 nucleotide sequence: TGCGCCAGCAAAATCGGCACCAACTCCTACGAGCAGTACTTC.

The J gene is TRBJ1-3, the V gene TRBV12-3 or TRBV12-4, with D hard to call. Trimming took 3 bases from V and 8 from J, leaving 14 bases between them. There are 14 residues in the CDR3. The DNA for the CDR3 is TGTGCCAGCAGTTTGCTTGCTGGTTTTGACACCATATATTTT. This sequence encodes CASSLLAGFDTIYF.

The chain recombines TRBV30 with TRBJ2-7; no clear D gene. The ends were cut back, 5 bases at V and 1 base at J, with 12 bases in the middle. Germline CDR1 GTSNPN, CDR2 SVGIG (reference sequence). The CDR3 is made up of 13 amino acids. The DNA for the CDR3 is TGTGCCTGGGCGTGGACGGCATCCTACGAGCAGTACTTC. Translation gives CAWAWTASYEQYF.

This clonotype has ten or more counts. The chain carries TRBV20-1 and TRBJ2-3; 7 nucleotides match TRBD2. Trimming took 6 bases from V and 0 from J; bases not matched to a gene: 6. Germline CDR1 DFQATT, CDR2 SNEGSKA (reference sequence). The CDR3 loop spans 14 amino acids. DNA of the CDR3: TGCAGTGCAACTTGGCGGGGGAGCACAGATACGCAGTATTTT. Its protein product is CSATWRGSTDTQYF.

The rearrangement uses TRBV11-2 and TRBJ2-2; D is perhaps TRBD1 (6 bases). V lost 5 bases, J lost 4 bases, and 17 bases lay in between. Germline loops: CDR1 SGHAT, CDR2 FQNNGV. CDR3 length: 16 residues. The CDR3 DNA reads TGTGCCAGCAGCCCATATGGGGTGGGGGCCACCGGGGAGCTGTTTTTT. Translating gives CASSPYGVGATGELFF.

The chain is built from TRBV14 and TRBJ2-3, with no clear D. This CDR3 has 17 residues. The V end lost 4 bases, the J end lost 3 bases, and 20 bases lay between the germline ends. From germline, CDR1 is SGHDN and CDR2 FVKESK. CDR3 region: CASSPISGSPTTDTQYF. The CDR3 nucleotides read TGTGCCAGCAGCCCAATATCCGGGTCCCCCACGACAGATACGCAGTATTTT.